Sequencing of this T cell receptor beta chain was carried out in a study of blood T cell repertoires in COVID-19. Study details: COVID-19 samples from acute and convalescent phases originated in the United States, Italy and Spain. The analysed material was cDNA or gDNA that came from T cells, B-cell-depleted T cells, or PBMCs.

Original data processing: Researchers report that nucleated cell counts were estimated from reference gene primer amplification. Method: immunoSEQ multiplex PCR; TCRdb's copy keeps in-frame clones and lacks some. V and J calls and clone size are given by that table; D and trimming were obtained from the DNA. Here the sample spans 100,000 to 150,000 clones, more than 70% being singletons. Sequences were obtained from peripheral blood. This clonotype was obtained from an elderly woman with acute or convalescent COVID-19.

For the CDR3, the DNA is TGTGCCAGCAGTGAGGGAGGATTCCCCTATGGCTACACCTTC. It encodes CASSEGGFPYGYTF. This chain uses TRBV6-1 with TRBJ1-2; D is unresolved. The CDR3 consists of 14 residues. Germline values: CDR1 MNHNS, CDR2 SASEGT. V was clipped by 3 bases and J by 4 bases, with 12 bases between them.